This TCR beta chain was captured in a study of blood T cell repertoires in COVID-19. Study in general: Samples representing acute and convalescent COVID-19 were sourced from the United States, Italy and Spain. T cells, B-cell-depleted T cells, or PBMCs provided the cDNA or gDNA that served as material.

TCRdb's table, derived via immunoSEQ multiplex PCR, lists solely in-frame clones and lacks some. This table holds some 80,000 clones, 80% to 85% found once. The V gene lost 1 base and the J gene lost 1 base, with 10 bases spanning the gap. Germline CDR1 MGHRA, CDR2 YSYEKL. The CDR3 is 15 amino acids. The gene calls are TRBV4-1 and TRBJ1-2; D possibly corresponds to TRBD1 (5 bases). The source is a man aged 50-60 years with acute or convalescent COVID-19. The specimen sequenced was peripheral blood. CDR3 bases: TGCGCCAGCAGCCAAGGACAGTCAATTAACTATGGCTACACCTTC. It codes for CASSQGQSINYGYTF.